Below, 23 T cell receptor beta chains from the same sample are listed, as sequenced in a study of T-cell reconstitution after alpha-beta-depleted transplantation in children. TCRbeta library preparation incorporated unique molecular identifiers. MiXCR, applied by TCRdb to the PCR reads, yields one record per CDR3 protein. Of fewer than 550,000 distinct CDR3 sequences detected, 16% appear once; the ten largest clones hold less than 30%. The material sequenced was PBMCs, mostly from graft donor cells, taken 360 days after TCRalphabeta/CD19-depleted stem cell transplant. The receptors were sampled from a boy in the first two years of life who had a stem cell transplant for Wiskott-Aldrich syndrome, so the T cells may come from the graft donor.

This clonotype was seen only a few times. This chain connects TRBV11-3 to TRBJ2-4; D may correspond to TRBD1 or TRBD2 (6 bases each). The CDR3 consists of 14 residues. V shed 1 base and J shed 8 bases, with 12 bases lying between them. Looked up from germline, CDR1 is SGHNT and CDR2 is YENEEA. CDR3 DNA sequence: TGTGCCAGCAGCTTAGCGGGGGCAGGGGACATTCAGTACTTC. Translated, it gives CASSLAGAGDIQYF.

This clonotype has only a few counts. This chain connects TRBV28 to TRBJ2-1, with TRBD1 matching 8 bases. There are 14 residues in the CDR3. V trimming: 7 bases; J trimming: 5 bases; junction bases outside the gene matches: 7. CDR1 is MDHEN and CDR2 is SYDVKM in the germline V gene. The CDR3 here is CASIQQGAHNEQFF. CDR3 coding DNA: TGTGCCAGCATCCAGCAGGGGGCCCACAATGAGCAGTTCTTC.

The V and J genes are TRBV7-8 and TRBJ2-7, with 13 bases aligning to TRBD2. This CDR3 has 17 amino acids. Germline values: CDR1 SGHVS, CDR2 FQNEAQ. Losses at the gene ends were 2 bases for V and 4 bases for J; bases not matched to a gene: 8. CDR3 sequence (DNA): TGTGCCAGCAGCTTAACAGGACTAGCGGGAGCGAAATACGAGCAGTACTTC. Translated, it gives CASSLTGLAGAKYEQYF.

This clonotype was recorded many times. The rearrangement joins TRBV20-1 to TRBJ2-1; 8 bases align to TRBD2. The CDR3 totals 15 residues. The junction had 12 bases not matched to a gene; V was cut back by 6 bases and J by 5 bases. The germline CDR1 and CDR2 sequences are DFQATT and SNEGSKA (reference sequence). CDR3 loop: CSARSGGAFNNEQFF. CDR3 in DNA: TGCAGTGCCAGATCCGGGGGGGCCTTTAACAATGAGCAGTTCTTC.

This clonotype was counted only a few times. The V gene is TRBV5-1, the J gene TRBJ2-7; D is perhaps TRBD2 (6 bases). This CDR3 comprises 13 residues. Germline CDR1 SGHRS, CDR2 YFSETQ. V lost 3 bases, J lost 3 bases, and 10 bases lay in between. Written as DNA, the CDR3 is TGCGCCAGCAGCTGGGGGGTGGACTACGAGCAGTACTTC. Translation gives CASSWGVDYEQYF.

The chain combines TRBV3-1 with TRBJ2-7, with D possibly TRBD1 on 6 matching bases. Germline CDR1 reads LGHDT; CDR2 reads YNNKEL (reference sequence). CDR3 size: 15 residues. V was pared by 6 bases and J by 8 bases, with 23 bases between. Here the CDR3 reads CASRTTGNGYGQQYF. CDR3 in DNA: TGTGCCAGCAGGACCACAGGGAATGGGTATGGTCAGCAGTACTTC.

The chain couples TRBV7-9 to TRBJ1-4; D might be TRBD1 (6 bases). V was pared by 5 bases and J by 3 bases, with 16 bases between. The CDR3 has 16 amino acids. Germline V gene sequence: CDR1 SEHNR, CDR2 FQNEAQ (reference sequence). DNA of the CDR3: TGTGCCAGCAGCCCAGGACCGGACAGCGCTAATGAAAAACTGTTTTTT. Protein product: CASSPGPDSANEKLFF.

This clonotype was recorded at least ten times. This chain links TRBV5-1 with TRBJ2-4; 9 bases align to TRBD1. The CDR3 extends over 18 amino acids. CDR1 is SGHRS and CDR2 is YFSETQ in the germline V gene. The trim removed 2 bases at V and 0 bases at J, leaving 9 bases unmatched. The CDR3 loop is CASSFWGQGAIAKNIQYF. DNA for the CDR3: TGCGCCAGCAGCTTTTGGGGACAGGGCGCGATAGCCAAAAACATTCAGTACTTC.

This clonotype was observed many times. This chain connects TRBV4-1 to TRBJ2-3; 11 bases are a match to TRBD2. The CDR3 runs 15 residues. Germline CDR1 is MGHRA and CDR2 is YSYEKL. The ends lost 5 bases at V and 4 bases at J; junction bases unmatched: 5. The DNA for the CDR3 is TGCGCCAGCAGCTCCCGACTAGCGGGGCCAGATACGCAGTATTTT. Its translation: CASSSRLAGPDTQYF.

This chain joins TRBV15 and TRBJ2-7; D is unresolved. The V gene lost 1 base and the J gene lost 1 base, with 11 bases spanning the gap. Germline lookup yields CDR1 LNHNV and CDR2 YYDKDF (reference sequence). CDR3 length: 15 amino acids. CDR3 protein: CATSRGSSASYEQYF. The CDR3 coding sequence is TGTGCCACCAGCAGAGGGTCTAGTGCGTCCTACGAGCAGTACTTC.

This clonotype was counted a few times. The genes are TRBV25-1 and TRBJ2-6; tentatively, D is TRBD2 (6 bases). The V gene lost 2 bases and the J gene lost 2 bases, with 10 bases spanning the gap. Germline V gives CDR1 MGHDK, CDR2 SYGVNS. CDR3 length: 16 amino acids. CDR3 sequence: CASSERRGAGANVLTF. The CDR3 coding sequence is TGTGCCAGCAGTGAAAGGAGGGGCGCTGGGGCCAACGTCCTGACTTTC.

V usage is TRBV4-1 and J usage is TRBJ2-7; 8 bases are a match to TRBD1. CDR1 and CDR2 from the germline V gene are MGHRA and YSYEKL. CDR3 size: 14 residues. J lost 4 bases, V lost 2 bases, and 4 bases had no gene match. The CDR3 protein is CASSQLGQGYEQYF. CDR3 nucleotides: TGCGCCAGCAGCCAACTAGGACAGGGTTACGAGCAGTACTTC.

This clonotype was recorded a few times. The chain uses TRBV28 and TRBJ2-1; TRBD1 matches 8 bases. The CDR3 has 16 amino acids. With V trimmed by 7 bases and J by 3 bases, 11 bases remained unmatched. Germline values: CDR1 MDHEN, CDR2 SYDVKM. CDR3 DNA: TGTGCCAGCACCCGGCTGGGACAGGTCCTCTACAATGAGCAGTTCTTC. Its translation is CASTRLGQVLYNEQFF.

CDR3 residues: CAISANNEQFF. The CDR3 coding sequence is TGTGCCATCAGTGCCAACAATGAGCAGTTCTTC. The J gene is TRBJ2-1, the V gene TRBV10-3, with D unresolved. The CDR3 runs to 11 residues. Trimming stripped 4 bases from V and 5 bases from J, with 3 bases between. In germline, CDR1 is ENHRY, CDR2 SYGVKD.

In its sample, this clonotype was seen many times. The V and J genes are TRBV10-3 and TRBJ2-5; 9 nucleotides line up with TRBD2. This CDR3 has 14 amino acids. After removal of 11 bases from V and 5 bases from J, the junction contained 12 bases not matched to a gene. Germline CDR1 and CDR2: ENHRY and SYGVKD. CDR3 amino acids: CASRGIAGAETQYF. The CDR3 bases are TGTGCCTCCAGGGGAATAGCGGGAGCGGAGACCCAGTACTTC.

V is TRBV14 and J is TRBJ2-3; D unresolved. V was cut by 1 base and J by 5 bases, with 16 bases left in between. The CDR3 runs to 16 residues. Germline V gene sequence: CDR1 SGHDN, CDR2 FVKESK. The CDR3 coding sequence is TGTGCCAGCAGCCAAGCCCGACCCTTTAGGGAAGATACGCAGTATTTT. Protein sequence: CASSQARPFREDTQYF.

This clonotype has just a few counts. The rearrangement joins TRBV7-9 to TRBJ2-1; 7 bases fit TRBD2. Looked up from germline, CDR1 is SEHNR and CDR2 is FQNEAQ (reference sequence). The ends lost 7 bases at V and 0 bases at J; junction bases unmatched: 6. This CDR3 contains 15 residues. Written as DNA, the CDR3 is TGTGCCAGCAACCCCAGGGACTACTCCTACAATGAGCAGTTCTTC. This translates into CASNPRDYSYNEQFF. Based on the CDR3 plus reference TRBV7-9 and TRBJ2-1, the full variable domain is DTGVSQNPRHKITKRGQNVTFRCDPISEHNRLYWYRQTLGQGPEFLTYFQNEAQLEKSRLLSDRFSAERPKGSFSTLEIQRTEQGDSAMYLCASNPRDYSYNEQFFGPGTRLTVL.

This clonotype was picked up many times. In nucleotides, the CDR3 is TGTGCCAGCAGCAGGAGCTGGCGGGAGAGGTCCTACGAGCAGTACTTC. Amino acids: CASSRSWRERSYEQYF. The chain couples TRBV21-1 to TRBJ2-7; the listed D gene, TRBD2, was not tested against the DNA. TRBV21-1 is a pseudogene locus. CDR3 length: 16 amino acids.

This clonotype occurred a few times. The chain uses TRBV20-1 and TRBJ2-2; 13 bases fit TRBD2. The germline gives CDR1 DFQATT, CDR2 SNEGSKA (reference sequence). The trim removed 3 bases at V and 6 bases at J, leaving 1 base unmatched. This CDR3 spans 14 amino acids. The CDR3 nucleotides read TGCAGTGCTAGCGGGACTAGCGGGGCCGGGGAGCTGTTTTTT. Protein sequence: CSASGTSGAGELFF.

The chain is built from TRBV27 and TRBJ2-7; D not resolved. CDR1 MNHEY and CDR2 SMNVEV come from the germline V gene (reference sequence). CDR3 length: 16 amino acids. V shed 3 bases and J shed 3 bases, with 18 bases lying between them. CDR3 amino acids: CASSFCVRVLNYEQYF. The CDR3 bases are TGTGCCAGCAGTTTCTGTGTACGGGTGTTGAACTACGAGCAGTACTTC.

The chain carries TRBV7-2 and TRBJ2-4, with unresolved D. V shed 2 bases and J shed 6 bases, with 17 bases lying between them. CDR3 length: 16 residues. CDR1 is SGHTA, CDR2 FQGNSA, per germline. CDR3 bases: TGTGCCAGCAGCTTAAGGAATGGGGTTGGAGTAAACATTCAGTACTTC. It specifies CASSLRNGVGVNIQYF.

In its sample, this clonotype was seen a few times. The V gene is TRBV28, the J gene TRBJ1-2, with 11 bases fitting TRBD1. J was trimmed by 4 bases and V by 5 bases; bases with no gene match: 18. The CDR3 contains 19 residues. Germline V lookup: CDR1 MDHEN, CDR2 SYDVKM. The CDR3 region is CASSPIRFRDRGYGYGYTF. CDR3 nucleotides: TGTGCCAGCAGTCCAATCCGGTTCCGGGACAGGGGGTACGGCTATGGCTACACCTTC.

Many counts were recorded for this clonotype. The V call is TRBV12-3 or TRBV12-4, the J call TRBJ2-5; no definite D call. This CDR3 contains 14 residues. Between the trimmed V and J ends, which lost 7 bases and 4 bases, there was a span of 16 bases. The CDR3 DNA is TGTGCCAGCATTCCTGGGCCCCAGAGAGAGACCCAGTACTTC. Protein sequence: CASIPGPQRETQYF.